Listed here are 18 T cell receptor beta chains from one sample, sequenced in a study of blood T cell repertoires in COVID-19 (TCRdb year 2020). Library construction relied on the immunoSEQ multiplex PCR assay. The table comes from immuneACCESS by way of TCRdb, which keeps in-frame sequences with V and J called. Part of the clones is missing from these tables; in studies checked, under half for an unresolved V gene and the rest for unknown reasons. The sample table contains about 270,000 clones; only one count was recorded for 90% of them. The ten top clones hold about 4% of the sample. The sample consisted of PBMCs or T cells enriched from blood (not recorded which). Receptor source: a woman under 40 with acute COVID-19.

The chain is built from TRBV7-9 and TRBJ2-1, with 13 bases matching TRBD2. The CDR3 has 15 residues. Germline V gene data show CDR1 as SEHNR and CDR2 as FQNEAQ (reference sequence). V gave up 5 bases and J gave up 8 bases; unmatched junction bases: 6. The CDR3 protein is CASSPGLAGLDEQFF. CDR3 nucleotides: TGTGCCAGCAGCCCGGGACTAGCGGGATTAGATGAGCAGTTCTTC.

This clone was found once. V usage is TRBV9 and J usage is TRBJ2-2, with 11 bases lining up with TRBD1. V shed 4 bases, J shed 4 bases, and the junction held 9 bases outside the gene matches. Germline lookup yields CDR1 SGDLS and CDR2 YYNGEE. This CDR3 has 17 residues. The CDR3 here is CASSPSTGQGVTGELFF. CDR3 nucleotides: TGTGCCAGCAGCCCCAGTACGGGACAGGGGGTCACCGGGGAGCTGTTTTTT.

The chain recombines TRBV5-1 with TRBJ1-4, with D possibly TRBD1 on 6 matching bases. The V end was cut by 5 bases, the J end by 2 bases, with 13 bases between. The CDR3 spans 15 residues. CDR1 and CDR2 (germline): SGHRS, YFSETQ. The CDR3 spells CASSLFQGTNEKLFF. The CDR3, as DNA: TGCGCCAGCAGTCTCTTTCAGGGGACTAATGAAAAACTGTTTTTT. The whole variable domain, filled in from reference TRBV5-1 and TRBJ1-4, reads KAGVTQTPRYLIKTRGQQVTLSCSPISGHRSVSWYQQTPGQGLQFLFEYFSETQRNKGNFPGRFSGRQFSNSRSEMNVSTLELGDSALYLCASSLFQGTNEKLFFGSGTQLSVL.

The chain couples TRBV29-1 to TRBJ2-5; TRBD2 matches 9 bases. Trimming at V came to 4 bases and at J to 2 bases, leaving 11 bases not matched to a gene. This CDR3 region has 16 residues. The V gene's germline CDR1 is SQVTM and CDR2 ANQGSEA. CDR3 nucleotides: TGCAGCGTTGCCCTAGAGAGCGGGAGGTTTCAAGAGACCCAGTACTTC. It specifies CSVALESGRFQETQYF.

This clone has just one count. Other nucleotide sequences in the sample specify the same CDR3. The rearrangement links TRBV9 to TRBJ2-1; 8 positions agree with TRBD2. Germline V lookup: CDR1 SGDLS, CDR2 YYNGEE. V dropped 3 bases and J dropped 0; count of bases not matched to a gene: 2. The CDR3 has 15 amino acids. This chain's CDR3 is CASSASGSSYNEQFF. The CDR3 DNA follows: TGTGCCAGCAGCGCCAGCGGGAGCTCCTACAATGAGCAGTTCTTC.

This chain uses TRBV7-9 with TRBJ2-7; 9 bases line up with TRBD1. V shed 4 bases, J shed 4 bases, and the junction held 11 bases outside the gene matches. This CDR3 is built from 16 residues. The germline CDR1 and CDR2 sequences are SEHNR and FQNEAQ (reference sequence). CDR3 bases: TGTGCCAGCAGCTCGGACAGGGGCCGCGGGTTGTACGAGCAGTACTTC. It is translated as CASSSDRGRGLYEQYF. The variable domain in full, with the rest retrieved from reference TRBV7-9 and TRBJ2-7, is DTGVSQNPRHKITKRGQNVTFRCDPISEHNRLYWYRQTLGQGPEFLTYFQNEAQLEKSRLLSDRFSAERPKGSFSTLEIQRTEQGDSAMYLCASSSDRGRGLYEQYFGPGTRLTVT.

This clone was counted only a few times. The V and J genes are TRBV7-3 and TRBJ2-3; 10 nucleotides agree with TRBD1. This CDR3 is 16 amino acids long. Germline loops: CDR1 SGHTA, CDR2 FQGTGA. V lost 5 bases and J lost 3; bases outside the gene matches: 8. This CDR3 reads CASSLWGQGMTDTQYF. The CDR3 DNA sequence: TGTGCCAGCAGCCTATGGGGACAGGGGATGACAGATACGCAGTATTTT. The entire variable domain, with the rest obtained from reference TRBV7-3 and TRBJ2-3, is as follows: GAGVSQTPSNKVTEKGKYVELRCDPISGHTALYWYRQSLGQGPEFLIYFQGTGAADDSGLPNDRFFAVRPEGSVSTLKIQRTERGDSAVYLCASSLWGQGMTDTQYFGPGTRLTVL.

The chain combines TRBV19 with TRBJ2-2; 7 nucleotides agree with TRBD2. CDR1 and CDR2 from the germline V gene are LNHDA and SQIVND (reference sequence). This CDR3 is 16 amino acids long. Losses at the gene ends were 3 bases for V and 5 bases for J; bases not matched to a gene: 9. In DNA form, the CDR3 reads TGTGCCAGTAGTATTTGGTGGGAGGGCCTGACCGGGGAGCTGTTTTTT. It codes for CASSIWWEGLTGELFF.

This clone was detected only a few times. The CDR3 protein is CASRTSTGALNSPLHF. DNA of the CDR3: TGTGCCAGCAGGACCTCAACAGGCGCCCTTAATTCACCCCTCCACTTT. V gene TRBV28 combines with J gene TRBJ1-6, with a tentative D call TRBD1 (5 bases). The CDR3 spans 16 residues. Trimming removed 6 bases at V and 6 bases at J, with 18 bases between. Germline V gene sequence: CDR1 MDHEN, CDR2 SYDVKM.

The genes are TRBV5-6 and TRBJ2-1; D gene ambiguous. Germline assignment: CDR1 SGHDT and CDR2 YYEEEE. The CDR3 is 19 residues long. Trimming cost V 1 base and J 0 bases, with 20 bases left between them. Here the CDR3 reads CASSLIRTFRGSSYNEQFF. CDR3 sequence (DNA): TGTGCCAGCAGCTTGATCCGAACCTTTCGCGGAAGCTCCTACAATGAGCAGTTCTTC.

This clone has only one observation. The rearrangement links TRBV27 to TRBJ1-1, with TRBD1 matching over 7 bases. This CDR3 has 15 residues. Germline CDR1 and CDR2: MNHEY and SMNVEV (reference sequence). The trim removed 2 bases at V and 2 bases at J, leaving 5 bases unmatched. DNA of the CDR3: TGTGCCAGCAGTTTAACTGGACAGGCTAACACTGAAGCTTTCTTT. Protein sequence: CASSLTGQANTEAFF.

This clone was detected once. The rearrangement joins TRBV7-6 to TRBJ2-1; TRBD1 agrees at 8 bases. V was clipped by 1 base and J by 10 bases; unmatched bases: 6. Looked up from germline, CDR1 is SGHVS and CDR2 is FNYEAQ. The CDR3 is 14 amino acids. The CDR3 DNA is TGTGCCAGCAGCTTAGACGACAGGGGCGGAGAGCAGTTCTTC. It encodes CASSLDDRGGEQFF. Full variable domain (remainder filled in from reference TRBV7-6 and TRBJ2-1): GAGVSQSPRYKVTKRGQDVALRCDPISGHVSLYWYRQALGQGPEFLTYFNYEAQQDKSGLPNDRFSAERPEGSISTLTIQRTEQRDSAMYRCASSLDDRGGEQFFGPGTRLTVL.

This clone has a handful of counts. The CDR3 loop reads CASSLLGLAGADEQFF. Written as DNA, the CDR3 is TGCGCCAGCAGCTTACTGGGACTAGCGGGAGCGGATGAGCAGTTCTTC. The J gene is TRBJ2-1, the V gene TRBV5-1; 14 nucleotides line up with TRBD2. Losses at the gene ends were 2 bases for V and 8 bases for J; bases not matched to a gene: 6. The CDR3 runs 16 residues. Germline V CDR1 and CDR2: SGHRS, YFSETQ.

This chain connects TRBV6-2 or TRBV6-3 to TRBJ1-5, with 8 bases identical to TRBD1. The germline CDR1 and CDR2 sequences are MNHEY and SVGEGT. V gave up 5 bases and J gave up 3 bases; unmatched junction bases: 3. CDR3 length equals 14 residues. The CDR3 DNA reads TGTGCCAGCAGTCAGGGGGCTCTCAATCAGCCCCAGCATTTT. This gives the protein CASSQGALNQPQHF.

For the CDR3, the DNA is TGTGCCAGCAGTCGGTTTCCCGGGGAGCTGTTTTTT. As protein: CASSRFPGELFF. The chain combines TRBV25-1 with TRBJ2-2; D remains unclear. Germline-derived CDR1 and CDR2 are MGHDK and SYGVNS. CDR3 size: 12 residues. V was clipped by 5 bases and J by 6 bases, with 7 bases between them.

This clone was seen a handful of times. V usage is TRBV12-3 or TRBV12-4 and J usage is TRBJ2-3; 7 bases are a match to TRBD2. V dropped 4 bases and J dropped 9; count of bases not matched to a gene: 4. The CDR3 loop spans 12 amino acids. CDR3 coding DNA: TGTGCCAGCAGTTCACTAGCGAACACGCAGTATTTT. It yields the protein CASSSLANTQYF.

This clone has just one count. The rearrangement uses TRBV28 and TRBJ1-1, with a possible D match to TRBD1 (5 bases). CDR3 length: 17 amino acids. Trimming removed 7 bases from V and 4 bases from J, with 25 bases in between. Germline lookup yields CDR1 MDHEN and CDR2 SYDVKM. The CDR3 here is CASTLAGGSRGFTEAFF. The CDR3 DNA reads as TGTGCCAGCACCTTGGCTGGGGGGAGTCGAGGCTTCACTGAAGCTTTCTTT. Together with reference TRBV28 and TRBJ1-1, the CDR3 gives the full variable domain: DVKVTQSSRYLVKRTGEKVFLECVQDMDHENMFWYRQDPGLGLRLIYFSYDVKMKEKGDIPEGYSVSREKKERFSLILESASTNQTSMYLCASTLAGGSRGFTEAFFGQGTRLTVV.

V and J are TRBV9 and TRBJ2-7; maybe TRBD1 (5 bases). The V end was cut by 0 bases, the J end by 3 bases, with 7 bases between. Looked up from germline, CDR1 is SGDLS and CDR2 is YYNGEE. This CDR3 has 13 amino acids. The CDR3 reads CASSVGQSYEQYF. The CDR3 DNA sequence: TGTGCCAGCAGCGTAGGACAGAGCTACGAGCAGTACTTC.